The entry below gives a single TCR beta chain sequence along with its context. This sample is part of a study of blood T cell repertoires in COVID-19. Across the study: Donors in the United States, Italy and Spain gave samples during acute or convalescent COVID-19. Nucleic acid was either cDNA or gDNA, and it came from T cells, B-cell-depleted T cells, or PBMCs.

The data were produced by immunoSEQ multiplex PCR, yet TCRdb's version contains in-frame clones alone and is incomplete. The sample includes roughly 200,000 clones, around four fifths of them seen just once. The ends lost 0 bases at V and 6 bases at J; junction bases unmatched: 3. This CDR3 contains 16 residues. The germline V gene has CDR1 KGHSH and CDR2 LQKENI. Seattle participants joined during active infection and were tracked over time. This chain uses TRBV18 with TRBJ1-6, with 9 bases aligning to TRBD1. This receptor was obtained from a woman of 80 years or more with COVID-19, enrolled during active disease. Sample: peripheral blood. This chain's CDR3 is CASSPPATGGNSPLHF. CDR3 DNA sequence: TGTGCCAGCTCACCACCAGCGACAGGGGGTAATTCACCCCTCCACTTT.